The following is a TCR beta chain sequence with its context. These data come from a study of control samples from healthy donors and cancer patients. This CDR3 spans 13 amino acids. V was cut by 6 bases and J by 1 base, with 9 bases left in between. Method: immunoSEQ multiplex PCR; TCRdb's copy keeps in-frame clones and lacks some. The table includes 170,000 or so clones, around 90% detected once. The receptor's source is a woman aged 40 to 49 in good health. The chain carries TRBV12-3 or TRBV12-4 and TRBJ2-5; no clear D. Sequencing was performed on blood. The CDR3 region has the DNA TGTGCCAGCAGCCAGCAGTTCCAAGAGACCCAGTACTTC. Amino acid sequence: CASSQQFQETQYF.